The source of this TCR beta chain is a study of blood T cell repertoires in COVID-19. It was during active infection that Seattle patients were enrolled and then longitudinally followed. Study processing details: Estimation of nucleated cell counts was performed using reference gene primer amplification. Method: immunoSEQ multiplex PCR; TCRdb's copy keeps in-frame clones and lacks some. V, J and clone size are taken as reported in that table, and D and trimming were inferred from the DNA itself. The data contain 150,000 to 200,000 clones, 85% of them singletons. V lost 0 bases and J 6 bases, leaving 15 bases between the germline ends. This CDR3 region has 16 residues. Germline CDR1 and CDR2: MNHEY and SVGEGT.

The receptor's source is a person aged 70 to 79 with COVID-19, enrolled during active disease. The rearrangement joins TRBV6-2 or TRBV6-3 to TRBJ1-5; possibly TRBD1 for D (5 bases). The sequenced sample was peripheral blood. This CDR3 is CASSYSAGVLTQPQHF. In DNA, the CDR3 is TGTGCCAGCAGTTACTCGGCGGGGGTCCTCACTCAGCCCCAGCATTTT.